These 25 T cell receptor beta chains were sequenced from one sample in a study of HIV-infected children after antiretroviral therapy interruption. RNA-based 3' RACE libraries used unique molecular identifiers. TCRdb re-derived calls from the 3' RACE reads in MiXCR, one entry per CDR3 protein. The sample lists 70,000 to 90,000 distinct CDR3 sequences; about 6.9% were seen once. This sample's treatment: PENTA 11 planned treatment interruption arm or continuous ART arm. The sequencing here drew on CD45RA+ CD4+ T cells from PBMCs, pooled from several time points, taken from a donor given antiretroviral therapy, either interrupted or continuous. This sample's subset: naive CD4+ CD45RA+ CD45RO- T cells. Receptor source: a pool of human donors with HIV.

To note about this clonotype: A much larger clone differs by one base, so this may be a read error. V usage is TRBV6-1 and J usage is TRBJ2-1, with D possibly TRBD2 on 5 matching bases. The CDR3 spans 13 residues. Between the trimmed V and J ends, which lost 0 bases and 13 bases, there was a span of 13 bases. CDR1 and CDR2 from the germline V gene are MNHNS and SASEGT. The CDR3, as DNA: TGTGCCAGCAGTGAAGCGTACGAGGGTACCCAGTTCTTC. It specifies CASSEAYEGTQFF.

There are many counts of this clonotype. The chain is built from TRBV7-3 and TRBJ2-2, with no clear D. Trimming cost V 0 bases and J 7 bases, with 6 bases left between them. Looked up from germline, CDR1 is SGHTA and CDR2 is FQGTGA. CDR3 length: 13 amino acids. The CDR3 protein is CASSLTSGGELFF. CDR3 sequence (DNA): TGTGCCAGCAGCTTAACGTCGGGCGGGGAGCTGTTTTTT.

This clonotype has more than one count but fewer than ten. The CDR3 coding sequence is TGTGCCAGCAGCCAAGAAGGGGTGGGATCCCTTGGCTACACCTTC. Translation: CASSQEGVGSLGYTF. This rearrangement joins TRBV3-1 to TRBJ1-2, with D possibly being TRBD1 (5 bases). Trimming removed 0 bases at V and 7 bases at J, with 15 bases between. Germline V gives CDR1 LGHDT, CDR2 YNNKEL (reference sequence). CDR3 length: 15 amino acids.

The table lists this clonotype with many counts. The chain joins TRBV10-3 to TRBJ2-1; 11 nucleotides align to TRBD2. The CDR3 contains 13 residues. J lost 9 bases, V lost 6 bases, and 4 bases had no gene match. Germline V gene data show CDR1 as ENHRY and CDR2 as SYGVKD. CDR3 amino acids: CAIRRLAGSEQFF. The CDR3 nucleotides read TGTGCCATCAGACGACTAGCGGGAAGTGAGCAGTTCTTC.

This clonotype was observed many times. The CDR3 spells CATSENTGELFF. The CDR3 DNA is TGTGCCACCAGTGAGAACACCGGGGAGCTGTTTTTT. This chain connects TRBV24-1 to TRBJ2-2; D remains unclear. Germline V CDR1 and CDR2: KGHDR, SFDVKD. The CDR3 totals 12 residues. The V end was cut by 4 bases, the J end by 1 base, with 0 bases between.

At least ten counts were recorded for this clonotype. The V and J genes are TRBV10-3 and TRBJ2-1; 10 bases are shared with TRBD2. The CDR3 spans 18 residues. Unmatched junction bases numbered 13, after V lost 3 bases and J lost 5 bases. Germline CDR1 and CDR2: ENHRY and SYGVKD. Here the CDR3 DNA reads TGTGCCATCAGTGATAGGCTAGCGGGAGCTCATTTGAACAATGAGCAGTTCTTC. Translating gives CAISDRLAGAHLNNEQFF.

This clonotype was found many times. The chain has TRBV12-5 and TRBJ2-3, with 10 bases matching TRBD2. V was clipped by 6 bases and J by 4 bases; unmatched bases: 10. CDR3 size: 16 residues. From germline, CDR1 is LGHNT and CDR2 FRNRAP. The CDR3 protein is CASGSLSGRGPDTQYF. The CDR3 DNA sequence: TGTGCTAGTGGCTCCTTGAGCGGGAGGGGGCCAGATACGCAGTATTTT.

The sample holds a few counts of this clonotype. CDR3 nucleotides: TGTGCCAGCAGCGTAGAAAGTGGCCTTAGCACAGATACGCAGTATTTT. Its translation is CASSVESGLSTDTQYF. This sequence joins TRBV9 and TRBJ2-3, with D unclear. The CDR3 is made up of 16 amino acids. The V gene lost 0 bases and the J gene lost 0 bases, with 11 bases spanning the gap. Germline V gene sequence: CDR1 SGDLS, CDR2 YYNGEE.

The table lists this clonotype with a few counts. A junction end diverges from the germline sequence, so it may reflect a read error. This chain connects TRBV24-1 to TRBJ2-7, with 7 bases fitting TRBD1. This CDR3 comprises 14 residues. Germline lookup yields CDR1 KGHDR and CDR2 SFDVKD. The CDR3 here is CATSDPGTAYAQYF. CDR3 nucleotides: TGTGCCACCAGTGATCCCGGGACAGCTTACGCGCAGTACTTC.

This CDR3 reads CASSFRTVKAGANVLTF. DNA of the CDR3: TGTGCCAGCAGCTTCAGGACCGTCAAGGCTGGGGCCAACGTCCTGACTTTC. The chain has TRBV7-3 and TRBJ2-6; D remains ambiguous. Germline V gene data show CDR1 as SGHTA and CDR2 as FQGTGA. This CDR3 contains 17 residues. V lost 3 bases to trimming and J lost 2 bases, with 14 bases between them.

As to this clonotype: This may come from a read error, since a much larger clone is one base off. V and J are TRBV30 and TRBJ2-1, with D unclear. The V gene's germline CDR1 is GTSNPN and CDR2 SVGIG (reference sequence). The CDR3 is 13 amino acids. Trimming pared 0 bases from V and 9 bases from J, leaving 12 bases between. This CDR3 is CAWSVHLLSEQFF. The CDR3, as DNA: TGTGCCTGGAGTGTACATCTACTCAGTGAGCAGTTCTTC.

This clonotype was seen many times. The chain has TRBV10-3 and TRBJ1-1; TRBD1 might be the D (5 bases). Trimming took off 4 bases at V and 3 bases at J, with 15 bases between the two ends. The CDR3 runs 15 residues. CDR1 is ENHRY and CDR2 is SYGVKD in the germline V gene. The DNA for the CDR3 is TGTGCCATCAGTGGATTCCAGACAGCCTACACTGAAGCTTTCTTT. Translated: CAISGFQTAYTEAFF.

This clonotype was found a few times. CDR3 region: CAISERGGSYEQYF. The CDR3 nucleotides are TGTGCCATCAGTGAGCGGGGGGGGAGCTACGAGCAGTACTTC. The chain uses TRBV10-3 and TRBJ2-7; 8 bases align to TRBD2. The germline V gene has CDR1 ENHRY and CDR2 SYGVKD. CDR3 length equals 14 residues. J gave up 3 bases and V 2 bases, and 3 bases lay outside the gene matches.

This clonotype was observed at least ten times. V usage is TRBV10-3 and J usage is TRBJ2-7, with D unclear. Germline CDR1 reads ENHRY; CDR2 reads SYGVKD. The V gene lost 0 bases and the J gene lost 1 base, with 4 bases spanning the gap. The CDR3 has 13 amino acids. In nucleotides, the CDR3 is TGTGCCATCAGTGAGTCCGCTTCCTACGAGCAGTACTTC. Translating it yields CAISESASYEQYF.

The table lists this clonotype with a few counts. The chain employs TRBV5-1 and TRBJ2-1, with TRBD2 matching over 10 bases. This CDR3 comprises 15 residues. V was pared by 4 bases and J by 4 bases, with 5 bases of the junction left unmatched. Germline CDR1 reads SGHRS; CDR2 reads YFSETQ. The CDR3 nucleotides are TGCGCCAGCAGCCAGGAAGCGGGGGGGTACAATGAGCAGTTCTTC. Translated: CASSQEAGGYNEQFF.

V is TRBV19 and J is TRBJ1-1; a possible D gene is TRBD1 (5 bases). V lost 9 bases, J lost 4 bases, and 24 bases lay in between. Germline V CDR1 and CDR2: LNHDA, SQIVND (reference sequence). The CDR3 sequence is 16 residues long. The CDR3 DNA sequence: TGTGCCAGCGCACACCAGAGGGGCAGGGAGGGCACTGAAGCTTTCTTT. Translation gives CASAHQRGREGTEAFF.

This clonotype has ten or more counts. V is TRBV27 and J is TRBJ2-7; D unresolved. Between the trimmed V and J ends, which lost 3 bases and 2 bases, there was a span of 11 bases. The CDR3 runs to 14 residues. CDR1 is MNHEY and CDR2 is SMNVEV in the germline V gene (reference sequence). The CDR3 nucleotides read TGTGCCAGCAGTTTGTACGACGGAGCCTACGAGCAGTACTTC. Amino acids: CASSLYDGAYEQYF.

This clonotype was recorded at least ten times. This chain links TRBV6-5 with TRBJ1-6, with 9 bases matching TRBD1. The CDR3 has 17 amino acids. Unmatched junction bases numbered 7, after V lost 0 bases and J lost 7 bases. The germline V gene has CDR1 MNHEY and CDR2 SVGAGI. The CDR3 sequence is CASSYSSETGGNSPLHF. The CDR3 DNA is TGTGCCAGCAGTTACTCGAGTGAGACAGGGGGAAATTCACCCCTCCACTTT.

This clonotype was detected many times. This chain uses TRBV6-1 with TRBJ2-3; no clear D. The V gene lost 5 bases and the J gene lost 2 bases, with 8 bases spanning the gap. This CDR3 comprises 13 residues. Per germline, CDR1 MNHNS and CDR2 SASEGT. Written as DNA, the CDR3 is TGTGCCAGCAGTCCGACCTTCACAGATACGCAGTATTTT. Translation: CASSPTFTDTQYF.

This clonotype has a count of ten or more. The chain combines TRBV7-9 with TRBJ2-7; weak D call: TRBD1 (5 bases). The CDR3 is 14 residues long. Germline CDR1 is SEHNR and CDR2 is FQNEAQ (reference sequence). Deletions cut 3 bases from V and 7 bases from J, with 16 bases between. CDR3 region: CASSFSGLPREQYF. As DNA, the CDR3 is TGTGCCAGCAGCTTTTCAGGGCTACCTCGAGAGCAGTACTTC. Supplemented by reference TRBV7-9 and TRBJ2-7, the full variable domain reads DTGVSQNPRHKITKRGQNVTFRCDPISEHNRLYWYRQTLGQGPEFLTYFQNEAQLEKSRLLSDRFSAERPKGSFSTLEIQRTEQGDSAMYLCASSFSGLPREQYFGPGTRLTVT.

This clonotype was detected ten times or more. This sequence joins TRBV10-3 and TRBJ2-5, with TRBD1 matching over 9 bases. This CDR3 has 14 residues. Looked up from germline, CDR1 is ENHRY and CDR2 is SYGVKD. V lost 6 bases to trimming and J lost 4 bases; unmatched junction nucleotides: 6. The CDR3 DNA sequence: TGTGCCATCAGGGAGGGACAGGGTTCAGAGACCCAGTACTTC. Residues: CAIREGQGSETQYF.

This clonotype was counted ten times or more. The chain uses TRBV9 and TRBJ2-3, with D uncertain. In germline, CDR1 is SGDLS, CDR2 YYNGEE. The CDR3 has 13 amino acids. Trimming pared 3 bases from V and 7 bases from J, leaving 12 bases between. The DNA of the CDR3 is TGTGCCAGCAGCGCCGCCATGGCAAATACGCAGTATTTT. It encodes CASSAAMANTQYF.

There are many counts of this clonotype. CDR3 region: CASSHTGLTYEQYF. The CDR3 nucleotides are TGTGCCAGCAGCCACACAGGGCTAACCTACGAGCAGTACTTC. This chain links TRBV3-1 with TRBJ2-7; weak D call: TRBD1 (6 bases). V lost 3 bases and J 2 bases, leaving 11 bases between the germline ends. Looked up from germline, CDR1 is LGHDT and CDR2 is YNNKEL (reference sequence). The CDR3 sequence is 14 residues long.

The gene calls are TRBV11-3 and TRBJ1-1, with D perhaps TRBD1 (5 bases). The CDR3 has 16 amino acids. Germline V lookup: CDR1 SGHNT, CDR2 YENEEA. V was clipped by 1 base and J by 0 bases, with 12 bases between them. CDR3 coding DNA: TGTGCCAGCAGCTTAGGGGGGTTCTTATTGAACACTGAAGCTTTCTTT. This translates into CASSLGGFLLNTEAFF.

This clonotype was counted many times. The chain employs TRBV24-1 and TRBJ2-2; D not resolved. Trimming shortened V by 3 bases and J by 6 bases, and 16 bases separated the two germline ends. Germline-derived CDR1 and CDR2 are KGHDR and SFDVKD. The CDR3 spans 16 residues. CDR3 sequence reads: CATSDPGGDYPGELFF. CDR3 sequence (DNA): TGTGCCACCAGTGATCCTGGTGGGGATTATCCCGGGGAGCTGTTTTTT.